Below, 5 T cell receptor beta chains from the same sample are listed, as sequenced in a study of cytomegalovirus exposure and HLA in healthy donors. The PCR made use of 60 Vbeta and 13 Jbeta primers. Method: immunoSEQ multiplex PCR; TCRdb's copy keeps in-frame clones and lacks some. Of approximately 100,000 clones listed, around 73% are singletons. Sequenced: PBMCs. The receptors shown here come from a female donor in good health and CMV-seronegative.

This chain uses TRBV28 with TRBJ2-6; 7 bases are a match to TRBD1. The CDR3 length is 18 residues. From germline, CDR1 is MDHEN and CDR2 SYDVKM. J was trimmed by 0 bases and V by 5 bases; bases with no gene match: 10. The CDR3 is CASSKQGYLSSGANVLTF. For the CDR3, the DNA is TGTGCCAGCAGTAAACAGGGGTATCTGAGCTCTGGGGCCAACGTCCTGACTTTC.

The rearrangement joins TRBV6-6 to TRBJ1-4; perhaps TRBD1 as D (5 bases). This CDR3 is 15 amino acids long. V was cut by 5 bases and J by 1 base, with 11 bases left in between. Germline V gene sequence: CDR1 MNHNY, CDR2 SVGAGI (reference sequence). DNA for the CDR3: TGTGCCAGCAGTCAACCGGGGGGAACTAATGAAAAACTGTTTTTT. This translates into CASSQPGGTNEKLFF.

The J gene is TRBJ2-2, the V gene TRBV5-1; no clear D gene. Trimming removed 0 bases from V and 6 bases from J, with 6 bases in between. Germline assignment: CDR1 SGHRS and CDR2 YFSETQ. The CDR3 has 13 residues. The CDR3 sequence is CASSLELSGELFF. DNA for the CDR3: TGCGCCAGCAGCTTGGAATTATCCGGGGAGCTGTTTTTT. The full variable domain, its missing parts supplied by reference TRBV5-1 and TRBJ2-2, is KAGVTQTPRYLIKTRGQQVTLSCSPISGHRSVSWYQQTPGQGLQFLFEYFSETQRNKGNFPGRFSGRQFSNSRSEMNVSTLELGDSALYLCASSLELSGELFFGEGSRLTVL.

A word on this clone: The final CDR3 position lacks the conserved phenylalanine or tryptophan, pointing to a likely read error. The DNA is omitted, as the CDR3 cannot be located on it reliably, and the CDR3 follows TCRdb's listing. This chain joins TRBV25-1 and TRBJ2-7; the DNA was not compared with TRBD1, the D call given in the table. 13 amino acids form the CDR3, both terminal residues included. Germline V lookup: CDR1 MGHDK, CDR2 SYGVNS. CDR3 amino acids: CASSDLFTAGKSL.

The chain joins TRBV7-9 to TRBJ1-1; 7 bases match TRBD1. Looked up from germline, CDR1 is SEHNR and CDR2 is FQNEAQ (reference sequence). The CDR3 consists of 15 residues. The junction had 7 bases not matched to a gene; V was cut back by 4 bases and J by 2 bases. CDR3 DNA: TGTGCCAGCAGCTCCGAGGTAGGGGGCAACACTGAAGCTTTCTTT. It translates to CASSSEVGGNTEAFF.